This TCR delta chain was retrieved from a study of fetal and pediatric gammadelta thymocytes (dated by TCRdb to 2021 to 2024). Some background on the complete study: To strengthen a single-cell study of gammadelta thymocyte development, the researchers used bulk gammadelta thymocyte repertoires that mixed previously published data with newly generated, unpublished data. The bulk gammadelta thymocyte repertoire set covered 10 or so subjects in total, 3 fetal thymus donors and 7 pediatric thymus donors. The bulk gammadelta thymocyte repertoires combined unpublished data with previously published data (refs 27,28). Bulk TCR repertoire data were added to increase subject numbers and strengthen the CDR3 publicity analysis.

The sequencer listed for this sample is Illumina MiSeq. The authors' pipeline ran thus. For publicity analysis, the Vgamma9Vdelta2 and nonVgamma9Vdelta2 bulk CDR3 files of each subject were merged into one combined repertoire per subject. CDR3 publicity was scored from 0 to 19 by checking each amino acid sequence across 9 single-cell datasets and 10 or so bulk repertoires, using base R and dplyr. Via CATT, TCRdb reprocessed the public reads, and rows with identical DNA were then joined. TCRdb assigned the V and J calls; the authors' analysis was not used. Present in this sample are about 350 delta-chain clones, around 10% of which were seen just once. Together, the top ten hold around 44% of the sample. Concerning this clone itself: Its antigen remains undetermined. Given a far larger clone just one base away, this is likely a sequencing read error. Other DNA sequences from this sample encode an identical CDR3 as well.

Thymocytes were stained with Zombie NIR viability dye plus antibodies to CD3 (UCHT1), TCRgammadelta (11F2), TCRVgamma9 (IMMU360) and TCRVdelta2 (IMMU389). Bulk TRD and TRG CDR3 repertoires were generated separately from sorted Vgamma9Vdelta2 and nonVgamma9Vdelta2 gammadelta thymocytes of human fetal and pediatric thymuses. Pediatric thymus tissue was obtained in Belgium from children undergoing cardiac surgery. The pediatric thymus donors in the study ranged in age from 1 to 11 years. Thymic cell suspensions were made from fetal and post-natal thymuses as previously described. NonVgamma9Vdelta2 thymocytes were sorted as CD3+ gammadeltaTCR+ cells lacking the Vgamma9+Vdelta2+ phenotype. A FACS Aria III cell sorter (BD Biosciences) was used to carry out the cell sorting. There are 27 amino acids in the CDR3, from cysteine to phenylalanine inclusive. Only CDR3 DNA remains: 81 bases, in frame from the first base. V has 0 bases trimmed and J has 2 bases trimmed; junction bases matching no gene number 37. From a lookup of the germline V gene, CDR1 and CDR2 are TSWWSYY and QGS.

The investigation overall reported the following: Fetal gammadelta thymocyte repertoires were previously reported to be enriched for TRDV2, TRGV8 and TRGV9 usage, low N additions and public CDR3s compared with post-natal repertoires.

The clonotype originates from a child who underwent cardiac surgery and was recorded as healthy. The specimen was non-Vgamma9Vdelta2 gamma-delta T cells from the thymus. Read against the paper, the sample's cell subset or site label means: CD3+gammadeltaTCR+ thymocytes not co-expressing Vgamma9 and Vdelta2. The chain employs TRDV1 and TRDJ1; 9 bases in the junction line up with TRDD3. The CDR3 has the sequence CALGELGGKPQSPRTGGPFSDTDKLIF. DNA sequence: TGTGCTCTTGGGGAACTGGGTGGGAAACCCCAGTCCCCACGTACTGGGGGACCGTTTTCCGATACCGATAAACTCATCTTT.